These 11 T cell receptor beta chains came from one sample sequenced in a study of T cell responses to AZD1222 COVID-19 vaccine. The assay was immunoSEQ multiplex PCR, and TCRdb's table has in-frame clones only and misses some. The data show 150,000 to 200,000 clones, around nine tenths seen once. The source was peripheral blood, collected 28 days after the second AZD1222 dose. The source of these receptors is an adult who received the AZD1222 COVID-19 vaccine.

This clone was found a few times. V is TRBV6-2 or TRBV6-3 and J is TRBJ1-6; 7 nucleotides match TRBD1. The CDR3 covers 15 residues. CDR1 and CDR2 (germline): MNHEY, SVGEGT. Unmatched junction bases numbered 9, after V lost 6 bases and J lost 7 bases. As DNA, the CDR3 is TGTGCCAGCAGCCCCTACGCAGGGGGAAATTCACCCCTCCACTTT. This encodes CASSPYAGGNSPLHF.

V and J are TRBV29-1 and TRBJ2-2; TRBD2 is a possible D gene (5 bases). The CDR3 covers 12 residues. Trimming took off 7 bases at V and 6 bases at J, with 12 bases between the two ends. Germline-derived CDR1 and CDR2 are SQVTM and ANQGSEA. The CDR3 region has the DNA TGCAGCGGAGGAGTGAGGGCCGGGGAGCTGTTTTTT. Translation: CSGGVRAGELFF.

The V call is TRBV9, the J call TRBJ2-3; D is uncertain. This CDR3 comprises 15 residues. Trimming stripped 0 bases from V and 1 base from J, with 9 bases between. CDR1 SGDLS and CDR2 YYNGEE come from the germline V gene. CDR3 in amino acids: CASSVDVGGTDTQYF. In nucleotides, the CDR3 is TGTGCCAGCAGCGTAGATGTAGGTGGCACAGATACGCAGTATTTT.

The chain has TRBV6-2 or TRBV6-3 and TRBJ2-1; the match to TRBD1 covers 8 bases. The ends lost 4 bases at V and 11 bases at J; junction bases unmatched: 7. From germline, CDR1 is MNHEY and CDR2 SVGEGT. The CDR3 is made up of 13 amino acids. CDR3 in DNA: TGTGCCAGCAGTTGGGGACAGGCCAGTAAGCAGTTCTTC. This gives the protein CASSWGQASKQFF.

Concerning this clone: The identical CDR3 is also encoded by other nucleotide sequences in the sample. J is TRBJ1-1 and V is TRBV7-3; D uncertain. CDR1 is SGHTA, CDR2 FQGTGA, per germline. The CDR3 is 13 residues long. The V end lost 4 bases, the J end lost 1 base, and 7 bases lay between the germline ends. CDR3 in DNA: TGTGCCAGCAGCTCGGGTGGGAACACTGAAGCTTTCTTT. Translating gives CASSSGGNTEAFF.

The chain couples TRBV23-1 to TRBJ2-3; 7 nucleotides line up with TRBD1. TRBV23-1 is labeled an ORF, and its function is uncertain. The CDR3 has 20 residues. With V trimmed by 1 base and J by 2 bases, 18 bases remained unmatched. The CDR3 spells CASSQLMPPPTGNFTDTQYF. The CDR3 nucleotides are TGCGCCAGCAGTCAATTAATGCCCCCCCCGACAGGGAATTTCACAGATACGCAGTATTTT.

This chain joins TRBV6-5 and TRBJ1-3; D is unresolved. Germline V CDR1 and CDR2: MNHEY, SVGAGI. V lost 11 bases, J lost 0 bases, and 11 bases lay in between. CDR3 length: 13 residues. CDR3 nucleotides: TGTGCCGTAACCGCCTTCTCTGGAAACACCATATATTTT. Residues: CAVTAFSGNTIYF.

The chain combines TRBV28 with TRBJ1-1, with D unresolved. V lost 4 bases to trimming and J lost 4 bases, with 13 bases between them. CDR1 is MDHEN, CDR2 SYDVKM, per germline. The CDR3 is made up of 14 amino acids. CDR3 sequence reads: CASSYPPWATEAFF. CDR3 coding DNA: TGTGCCAGCAGTTACCCTCCGTGGGCCACTGAAGCTTTCTTT.

The rearrangement joins TRBV12-3 or TRBV12-4 to TRBJ1-1; the D is unclear. V gave up 5 bases and J gave up 1 base, with 8 bases separating them. The CDR3 spans 13 residues. CDR3 region: CASSLKKNTEAFF. The CDR3 coding sequence is TGTGCCAGCAGTCTTAAGAAGAACACTGAAGCTTTCTTT.

A note on this clone: At one of its ends the junction is not consistent with the germline gene, which may arise from a read error. The V call is TRBV11-1, the J call TRBJ2-3; D is possibly TRBD2 (7 bases). CDR3 size: 14 residues. From germline, CDR1 is SGHAT and CDR2 FQDESV (reference sequence). CDR3 residues: CASSLGGGSDTQYF. CDR3 nucleotides: TGTGCCAGCAGTTTAGGGGGGGGCTCAGATACGCAGTATTTT.

The chain carries TRBV7-2 and TRBJ2-2; 7 bases line up with TRBD1. The CDR3 sequence is 15 residues long. CDR1 and CDR2 (germline): SGHTA, FQGNSA. The J segment lost 2 bases and the V segment lost 4 bases, leaving 4 bases of the junction unmatched. The CDR3: CASSSDRPNTGELFF. In nucleotides, the CDR3 is TGTGCCAGCAGCTCGGACAGGCCCAACACCGGGGAGCTGTTTTTT. The whole variable domain, remainder taken from reference TRBV7-2 and TRBJ2-2, is GAGVSQSPSNKVTEKGKDVELRCDPISGHTALYWYRQSLGQGLEFLIYFQGNSAPDKSGLPSDRFSAERTGGSVSTLTIQRTQQEDSAVYLCASSSDRPNTGELFFGEGSRLTVL.